This paragraph reports one T cell receptor beta chain. Libraries were prepared by immunoSEQ multiplex PCR; TCRdb keeps only in-frame clonotypes and omits some of them. Of around 150,000 clones listed, 65% to 85% are singletons. This entry is derived from a study of blood T cell repertoires in COVID-19. Across the whole study: Sample material is recorded as cDNA or gDNA derived from T cells, B-cell-depleted T cells, or PBMCs.

CDR1 and CDR2 from the germline V gene are MNHEY and SVGAGI. The CDR3 is made up of 13 amino acids. The V gene end was trimmed by 6 bases and the J gene end by 8 bases; junction bases not matched to a gene: 6. This TCR came from a woman older than 75 with acute or convalescent COVID-19. The sequenced sample was peripheral blood. This chain connects TRBV6-5 to TRBJ2-2, with 7 bases aligning to TRBD1. The CDR3 DNA reads as TGTGCCAGCAGAGACAGGGTCGGGGGGGAGCTGTTTTTT. Amino acids: CASRDRVGGELFF.